This T cell receptor beta chain derives from a study of beta chain features in type 1 diabetes. The study, taken as a whole, reports: Moderate yet significant TCRB CDR3 shortening was seen in Type 1 diabetes patients in all four CD4+ subsets.

TCRB transcripts that were expressed got sequenced, as all of the isolated RNA had been reverse transcribed. TCRdb keeps only in-frame clones here, not all; method: immunoSEQ multiplex PCR. The table has roughly 50,000 clones, roughly two fifths seen once. This CDR3 is 17 amino acids long. V shed 5 bases and J shed 4 bases, with 20 bases lying between them. Germline V CDR1 and CDR2: MDHEN, SYDVKM. Worth noting for this clone: No antigen is known for it.

This chain joins TRBV28 and TRBJ2-2; D may be TRBD1 (6 bases). This clonotype originated in a man younger than 40 with type 1 diabetes. Sequenced material: Tregs from blood. Here the CDR3 reads CASSTPTGPKRTGELFF. CDR3 coding DNA: TGTGCCAGCAGTACTCCGACAGGACCCAAGCGCACCGGGGAGCTGTTTTTT.